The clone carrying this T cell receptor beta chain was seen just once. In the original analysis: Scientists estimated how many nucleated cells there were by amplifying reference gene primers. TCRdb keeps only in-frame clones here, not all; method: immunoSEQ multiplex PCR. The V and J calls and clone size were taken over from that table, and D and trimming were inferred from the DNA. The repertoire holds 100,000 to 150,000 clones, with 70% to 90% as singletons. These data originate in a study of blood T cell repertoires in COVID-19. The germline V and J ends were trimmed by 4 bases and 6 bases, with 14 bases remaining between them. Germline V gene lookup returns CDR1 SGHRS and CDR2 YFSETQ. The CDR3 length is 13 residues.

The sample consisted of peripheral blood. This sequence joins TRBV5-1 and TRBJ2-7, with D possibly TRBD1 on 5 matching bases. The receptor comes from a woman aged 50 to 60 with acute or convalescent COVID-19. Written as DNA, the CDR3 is TGCGCCAGCAGCGGGGCAGGGTTCGCCGAGCAGTACTTC. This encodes CASSGAGFAEQYF.